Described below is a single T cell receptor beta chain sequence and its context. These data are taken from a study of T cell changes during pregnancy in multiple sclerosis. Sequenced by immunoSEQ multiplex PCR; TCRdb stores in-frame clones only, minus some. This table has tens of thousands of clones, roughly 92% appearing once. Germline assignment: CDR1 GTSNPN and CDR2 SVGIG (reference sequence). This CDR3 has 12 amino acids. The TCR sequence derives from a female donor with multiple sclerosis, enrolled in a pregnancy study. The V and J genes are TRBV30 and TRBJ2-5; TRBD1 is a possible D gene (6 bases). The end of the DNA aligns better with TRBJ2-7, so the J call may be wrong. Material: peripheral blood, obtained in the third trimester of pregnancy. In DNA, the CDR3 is TGTGCCTGGATGGACAGCAACTACGAGCAGTACTTC. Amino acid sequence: CAWMDSNYEQYF.